These T cell receptor beta chains were read from a single sample in a study of blood T cell repertoires in COVID-19. Assay: immunoSEQ multiplex PCR; the TCRdb copy retains only in-frame clones and omits some. Here the sample spans about 210,000 clones, 89% being singletons. The sample was peripheral blood. Every receptor here comes from a woman in her thirties or forties with acute or convalescent COVID-19. Each CDR3 is given with its conserved first and last residue. The order of the fields is J gene, V gene, D gene, clone size, CDR3 DNA, CDR3 protein. The D gene is left open where the match is weak. A row's size may be missing; if present it is once, few, many or a size class.

TRBJ2-5	TRBV29-1	NA	NA	TGCAGCGTTGGCCGGGGGGAGACCCAGTACTTC	CSVGRGETQYF
TRBJ1-5	TRBV24-1	TRBD1	NA	TGTGCCACCAGTGACTCCCGGACAGGGGGGAATCAGCCCCAGCATTTT	CATSDSRTGGNQPQHF
TRBJ1-2	TRBV27	NA	once	TGTGCCAGCAGGCGAGATGTTAGCTATGGCTACACCTTC	CASRRDVSYGYTF
TRBJ1-5	TRBV19	NA	NA	TGTGCCAGTAGCCACCGGAGCAGGGAGGCCCAGCATTTT	CASSHRSREAQHF
TRBJ2-3	TRBV5-1	TRBD2	once	TGCGCCAGCAGCTCTAAGCGGGGGGGCACAGATACGCAGTATTTT	CASSSKRGGTDTQYF
TRBJ2-5	TRBV7-2	TRBD1	NA	TGTGCCAGCAGCTTCGGACAGGGGAGTGAGACCCAGTACTTC	CASSFGQGSETQYF
TRBJ2-5	TRBV2	NA	NA	TGTGCCGATGGAAAGTCTAAAGGGGAAGAGACCCAGTACTTC	CADGKSKGEETQYF
TRBJ1-6	TRBV11-2	TRBD1	NA	TGTGCCAGCAGCTTTCCCGGGACAGGGGCTTCACCCCTCCACTTT	CASSFPGTGASPLHF
TRBJ1-6	TRBV9	NA	NA	TGTGCCAGCAGCCCGGACAAAGGTTCACCCCTCCACTTT	CASSPDKGSPLHF
TRBJ1-5	TRBV6-1	NA	NA	TGTGCCAGCAGTGAGTGGCAGAGCAATCAGCCCCAGCATTTT	CASSEWQSNQPQHF
TRBJ1-4	TRBV28	NA	NA	TGTGCCAGCAGTTCAGCGGGTGTCGGAGAGGAAAAACTGTTTTTT	CASSSAGVGEEKLFF
TRBJ2-3	TRBV3-1/TRBV3-2	TRBD1	NA	TGTGCCAGCAGCCAAGATGACAGGGTGGGCACAGATACGCAGTATTTT	CASSQDDRVGTDTQYF
TRBJ2-2	TRBV6-4	TRBD2	NA	TGTGCCAGCAGTGACTCGAATCGGGGGGGAACGAACACCGGGGAGCTGTTTTTT	CASSDSNRGGTNTGELFF
TRBJ1-6	TRBV5-1	TRBD1	once	TGCGCCAGCAGTTTCCGGACGGGACAGGTAGATACCCTCCACTTT	CASSFRTGQVDTLHF
TRBJ1-6	TRBV2	NA	NA	TGTGCCAGCAGTGAAGCTGGGGAGGGGGGAGACCTTTTCTCCTATAATTCACCCCTCCACTTT	CASSEAGEGGDLFSYNSPLHF
TRBJ1-3	TRBV18	TRBD1	NA	TGTGCCAGCTCACCAGGACAGGGGAGGACAGGAAACACCATATATTTT	CASSPGQGRTGNTIYF
TRBJ1-1	TRBV27	NA	NA	TGTGCCAGCAGGCCGGCCTCCAGGGTAGTGAACACTGAAGCTTTCTTT	CASRPASRVVNTEAFF
TRBJ1-1	TRBV6-5	NA	once	TGTGCCAGCAGGAGGACAAGGAACACTGAAGCTTTCTTT	CASRRTRNTEAFF
TRBJ2-1	TRBV2	TRBD1	NA	TGTGCCAGCAGGCCGACAGGGCCGGGTGAGCAGTTCTTC	CASRPTGPGEQFF
TRBJ1-5	TRBV15	NA	NA	TGTGCCACCAGCAGATCCTCAGGCGTCAATCAGCCCCAGCATTTT	CATSRSSGVNQPQHF
TRBJ1-1	TRBV5-5	NA	NA	TGTGCCAGCAATTCGAGCCCGAACACTGAAGCTTTCTTT	CASNSSPNTEAFF
TRBJ1-2	TRBV6-5	TRBD1	NA	TGTGCCAGCAACGACGACAGGGTGGGAGTCTATGGCTACACCTTC	CASNDDRVGVYGYTF
TRBJ1-1	TRBV20-1	NA	NA	TGCAGTGCTTACGAGCAACTAACCCCCTTTTTT	CSAYEQLTPFF
TRBJ2-5	TRBV4-1	TRBD2	NA	TGCGCCAGCAGCCACGCGGGGGGCGTAGAGACCCAGTACTTC	CASSHAGGVETQYF
TRBJ1-1	TRBV9	NA	NA	TGTGCCAGCAGCTCCACGACAGGCCTCAACACTGAAGCTTTCTTT	CASSSTTGLNTEAFF
TRBJ1-5	TRBV6-5	NA	NA	TGTGCCAGCAGTTACTCTGCGGTACAGCCCCAGCATTTT	CASSYSAVQPQHF
TRBJ2-5	TRBV2	NA	once	TGTGCCACCAATTCGGACAGAAAAGAGACCCAGTACTTC	CATNSDRKETQYF
TRBJ1-1	TRBV10-3	NA	NA	TGTGCCATCAGGGGGGACACGATGAACACTGAAGCTTTCTTT	CAIRGDTMNTEAFF
TRBJ2-1	TRBV27	TRBD2	NA	TGTGCCAGCAGGACTAGCGGGGGCGATGAGCAGTTCTTC	CASRTSGGDEQFF
TRBJ1-4	TRBV5-1	NA	NA	TGCGCCAGCAGCTTGGATCCTGGGGGCCTTAATGAAAAACTGTTTTTT	CASSLDPGGLNEKLFF
TRBJ1-1	TRBV6-6	NA	NA	TGTGCCAGCAGACTAAGTCGGGAGCCGAACACTGAAGCTTTCTTT	CASRLSREPNTEAFF
TRBJ1-6	TRBV3-1/TRBV3-2	NA	NA	TGTGCCAGCAGCCCCTCGGGGGTCCTTCAAGGATCACCCCTCCACTTT	CASSPSGVLQGSPLHF
TRBJ2-5	TRBV5-1	NA	NA	TGCGCCAGCAGCTTGGTCGGAGGGCGGGAGACCCAGTACTTC	CASSLVGGRETQYF
TRBJ1-2	TRBV2	TRBD1	NA	TGTGCCAGCAGTCTCCATAGGACAGGGAGCTATGGCTACACCTTC	CASSLHRTGSYGYTF
TRBJ2-3	TRBV6-5	TRBD2	NA	TGTGCCAGCAGTTACGGGGGGGGCACAGATACGCAGTATTTT	CASSYGGGTDTQYF
TRBJ1-5	TRBV3-1/TRBV3-2	NA	NA	TGTGCCAGCAGCCATTCCGTGACAAATCAGCCCCAGCATTTT	CASSHSVTNQPQHF
TRBJ2-1	TRBV11-3	NA	NA	TGTGCCAGCAGCTTGGCAGGGTCCAATGAGCAGTTCTTC	CASSLAGSNEQFF
TRBJ1-2	TRBV27	NA	NA	TGTGCCAGCAGTTTCTGGCAGGGCGGTGGCTACACCTTC	CASSFWQGGGYTF
TRBJ1-1	TRBV19	NA	NA	TGTGCCAGTAGCCAGGGGTTGTACACTGAAGCTTTCTTT	CASSQGLYTEAFF
TRBJ1-5	TRBV7-2	NA	NA	TGTGCCAGCAGCCACGGCCAAGGGGGTCAGCCCCAGCATTTT	CASSHGQGGQPQHF
TRBJ2-1	TRBV24-1	TRBD2	NA	TGTGCCACCAGTGATTCCCGGGGGACTAGCAATGAGCAGTTCTTC	CATSDSRGTSNEQFF
TRBJ1-2	TRBV19	NA	NA	TGTGCCAGTAGTAAGAGACAGCTCCCCTCGGACTATGGCTACACCTTC	CASSKRQLPSDYGYTF
TRBJ2-3	TRBV10-1	TRBD1	NA	TGCGCCAGCAGTGAGAGGGGGCCTCGCACAGATACGCAGTATTTT	CASSERGPRTDTQYF
TRBJ1-5	TRBV6-5	NA	NA	TGTGCCAGCAGTTGGGGGAGGGTAGCGGGCAATCAGCCCCAGCATTTT	CASSWGRVAGNQPQHF
TRBJ1-6	TRBV23-1	NA	NA	TGCGCCAGCGGGGGAGAAGGGCCGGGAGCCGTGTATAATTCACCCCTCCACTTT	CASGGEGPGAVYNSPLHF
TRBJ1-2	TRBV4-1	NA	NA	TGCGCCAGCAGCCAAGCGTACAGGAGTGTAAACTATGGCTACACCTTC	CASSQAYRSVNYGYTF
TRBJ1-1	TRBV2	TRBD1	once	TGTGCCAGCAGTGGTACCGGGACAGGAGGAGCTTTCTTT	CASSGTGTGGAFF
TRBJ2-1	TRBV9	TRBD2	NA	TGTGCCAGCAGCGTAGCACTAGCGGGGGGGTACGGTGAGCAGTTCTTC	CASSVALAGGYGEQFF
TRBJ1-3	TRBV6-5	TRBD1	once	TGTGCCAGCAGAGACAGGGGGCCCGGAAACACCATATATTTT	CASRDRGPGNTIYF
TRBJ1-2	TRBV29-1	TRBD1	NA	TGCAGCGTAGATACAGGGGGCTATGGCTACACCTTC	CSVDTGGYGYTF
TRBJ1-4	TRBV6-5	NA	NA	TGTGCCAGCAGGGACAGACCATCAACTAATGAAAAACTGTTTTTT	CASRDRPSTNEKLFF
TRBJ1-4	TRBV3-1/TRBV3-2	TRBD1	NA	TGTGCCAGCAGCCAGGTCAGGGGGTTAACTAATGAAAAACTGTTTTTT	CASSQVRGLTNEKLFF
TRBJ1-1	TRBV5-5	NA	NA	TGTGCCAGCAGCTCGGAGGGGCGGACTGAAGCTTTCTTT	CASSSEGRTEAFF
TRBJ1-5	TRBV5-6	NA	NA	TGTGCCAGCAGCCCCACTAGGGATCAGCCCCAGCATTTT	CASSPTRDQPQHF
TRBJ1-2	TRBV2	TRBD1	NA	TGTGCCAGCAGTGCGGATAGGACAGGGGATGGCTACACCTTC	CASSADRTGDGYTF
TRBJ1-6	TRBV23-1	NA	NA	TGCGCCAGCAACTTTTACAGGGTCACCAATTCACCCCTCCACTTT	CASNFYRVTNSPLHF
TRBJ1-1	TRBV7-9	TRBD1	NA	TGTGCCAGCAGCTCCCCAGGGGGTGGGAACACTGAAGCTTTCTTT	CASSSPGGGNTEAFF